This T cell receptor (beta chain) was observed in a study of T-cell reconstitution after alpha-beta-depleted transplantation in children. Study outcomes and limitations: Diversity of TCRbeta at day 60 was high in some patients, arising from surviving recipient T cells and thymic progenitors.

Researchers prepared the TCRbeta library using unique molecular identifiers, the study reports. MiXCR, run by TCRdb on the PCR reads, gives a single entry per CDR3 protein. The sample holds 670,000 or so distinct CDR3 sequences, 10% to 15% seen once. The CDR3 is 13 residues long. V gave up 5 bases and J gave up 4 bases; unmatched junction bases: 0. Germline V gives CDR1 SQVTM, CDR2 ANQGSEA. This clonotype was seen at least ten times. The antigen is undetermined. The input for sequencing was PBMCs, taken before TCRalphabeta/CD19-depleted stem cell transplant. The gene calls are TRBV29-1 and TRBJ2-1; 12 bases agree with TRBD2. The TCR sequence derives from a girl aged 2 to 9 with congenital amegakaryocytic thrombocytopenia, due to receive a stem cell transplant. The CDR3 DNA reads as TGCAGCGTTCTAGCGGGAGGGTACAATGAGCAGTTCTTC. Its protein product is CSVLAGGYNEQFF.